The sequence of this T cell receptor (beta chain) was determined in a study of human T cells and chemical hapten exposure. The time point denotes: patch test 2, 6 weeks after DPC sensitization. Treatment meaning: therapeutic diphenylcyclopropenone sensitization with weekly scalp DPC. Total RNA came from unfractionated whole blood. TCRdb independently ran MiXCR on the RACE reads; one entry per CDR3 protein. The repertoire holds 120,000 to 150,000 distinct CDR3 sequences, with 10% to 15% as singletons. At least ten counts were recorded for this clonotype. The CDR3 sequence is 17 residues long. The V and J ends lost 6 bases and 3 bases, in that order; junction bases with no gene match: 15. Germline V gene sequence: CDR1 SGHTA, CDR2 FQGTGA.

The origin of this receptor is a woman aged 45-65 years with alopecia areata. Some clones in this sample may be carry-over from other donors' samples. Sequencing used whole blood, obtained in connection with sensitization to the hapten diphenylcyclopropenone (DPC). V and J are TRBV7-3 and TRBJ2-3; 7 bases align to TRBD1. The CDR3 sequence is CASRRTIRGKLTDTQYF. CDR3 DNA sequence: TGTGCCAGCAGGAGAACGATCAGGGGGAAGTTGACAGATACGCAGTATTTT.